One and the same sample provided the 29 T cell receptor beta chains below, sequenced in a study of blood T cell repertoires in COVID-19 (dated by TCRdb to about 2020). The receptor library was made with the immunoSEQ multiplex PCR assay. TCRdb limited this immuneACCESS table to in-frame rearrangements with V and J called. A share of clones is missing; checked studies link under half to unresolved V genes, and the rest is unexplained. The sample data list roughly 190,000 clones, and 80% of these were observed just once. Clones ranked in the top ten supply roughly 6.4% of the sample. Sequencing used peripheral blood. Receptors were obtained from a man aged 60 to 69 with acute or convalescent COVID-19.

The chain recombines TRBV30 with TRBJ2-3; 8 bases map to TRBD1. The CDR3 has 14 residues. V was clipped by 5 bases and J by 0 bases; unmatched bases: 4. Per germline, CDR1 GTSNPN and CDR2 SVGIG (reference sequence). This CDR3 is CAWGTGGSTDTQYF. The CDR3 coding sequence is TGTGCCTGGGGAACAGGGGGTAGCACAGATACGCAGTATTTT.

J is TRBJ1-6 and V is TRBV23-1; D is ambiguous. TRBV23-1 is an open reading frame, and its role is uncertain. The CDR3 extends over 19 amino acids. Between the trimmed V and J ends, which lost 0 bases and 3 bases, there was a span of 18 bases. The CDR3 DNA reads TGCGCCAGCAGTCAATCGGAGATAACCGAGACCCTCTATAATTCACCCCTCCACTTT. This translates into CASSQSEITETLYNSPLHF.

This clone was recorded only once. The rearrangement uses TRBV10-3 and TRBJ2-3; 9 nucleotides match TRBD2. Germline CDR1 and CDR2: ENHRY and SYGVKD. V lost 7 bases to trimming and J lost 1 base; unmatched junction nucleotides: 6. CDR3 length equals 15 residues. CDR3 coding DNA: TGTGCCATCAATGCGGGAGGGCCAGGCACAGATACGCAGTATTTT. Translated, it gives CAINAGGPGTDTQYF.

The chain employs TRBV30 and TRBJ1-4, with D maybe TRBD1 (6 bases). Germline V gene lookup returns CDR1 GTSNPN and CDR2 SVGIG (reference sequence). The V end lost 3 bases, the J end lost 8 bases, and 19 bases lay between the germline ends. This CDR3 spans 15 amino acids. As DNA, the CDR3 is TGTGCCTGGAGCGCGACAGGCAGGTTGGGAGAAAAACTGTTTTTT. Protein product: CAWSATGRLGEKLFF.

Only one count was recorded for this clone. The chain combines TRBV5-4 with TRBJ1-5; no clear D. V was cut by 7 bases and J by 3 bases, with 20 bases left in between. CDR1 is SGHNT and CDR2 is YYREEE in the germline V gene (reference sequence). The CDR3 contains 16 residues. CDR3 protein: CASYLSPPRPNQPQHF. CDR3 nucleotide sequence: TGTGCCAGCTACTTAAGTCCCCCGCGGCCCAATCAGCCCCAGCATTTT.

V and J are TRBV7-8 and TRBJ2-7, with 9 bases matching TRBD1. This CDR3 spans 15 amino acids. Germline V lookup: CDR1 SGHVS, CDR2 FQNEAQ. V lost 4 bases and J lost 3; bases outside the gene matches: 7. CDR3 loop: CASSSRTGVNYEQYF. CDR3 coding DNA: TGTGCCAGCAGCTCCCGGACAGGGGTCAACTACGAGCAGTACTTC.

The V call is TRBV29-1, the J call TRBJ2-1; TRBD2 agrees at 7 bases. Losses at the gene ends were 8 bases for V and 2 bases for J; bases not matched to a gene: 3. CDR3 length: 12 residues. Germline CDR1 is SQVTM and CDR2 is ANQGSEA. In nucleotides, the CDR3 is TGCAGCAAACTAGCGCCCTACAATGAGCAGTTCTTC. Translated: CSKLAPYNEQFF.

J is TRBJ1-4 and V is TRBV10-3; TRBD1 might be the D (6 bases). Trimming took off 0 bases at V and 7 bases at J, with 12 bases between the two ends. This CDR3 contains 15 residues. Germline V gene sequence: CDR1 ENHRY, CDR2 SYGVKD. The DNA for the CDR3 is TGTGCCATCAGTGAGTCGAACAGGGTTACTGAAAAACTGTTTTTT. It is translated as CAISESNRVTEKLFF.

J is TRBJ2-3 and V is TRBV7-9, with 7 bases lining up with TRBD1. V lost 5 bases to trimming and J lost 3 bases; unmatched junction nucleotides: 8. Germline V gene sequence: CDR1 SEHNR, CDR2 FQNEAQ (reference sequence). The CDR3 is 15 amino acids. The CDR3 bases are TGTGCCAGCAGCCTTCGTATGGGACAGACAGATACGCAGTATTTT. Protein sequence: CASSLRMGQTDTQYF.

This chain uses TRBV24-1 with TRBJ2-1; the D gene is possibly TRBD2 (6 bases). The CDR3 runs to 18 residues. The V end lost 2 bases, the J end lost 2 bases, and 18 bases lay between the germline ends. Germline loops: CDR1 KGHDR, CDR2 SFDVKD. The CDR3 DNA is TGTGCCACCAGTGATTCGGCCGACAGATGGGAGGCCTACAATGAGCAGTTCTTC. Translation gives CATSDSADRWEAYNEQFF.

This clone occurred a few times. The genes are TRBV19 and TRBJ1-1; 12 nucleotides agree with TRBD1. V gave up 8 bases and J gave up 4 bases; unmatched junction bases: 11. The CDR3 length is 16 residues. Germline V gives CDR1 LNHDA, CDR2 SQIVND (reference sequence). The CDR3 sequence: CASLGTGGAWGTEAFF. The CDR3 coding sequence is TGTGCCAGTCTCGGGACAGGGGGCGCTTGGGGCACTGAAGCTTTCTTT.

The V gene is TRBV7-3, the J gene TRBJ1-1; tentative D call: TRBD1 (5 bases). Per germline, CDR1 SGHTA and CDR2 FQGTGA. The CDR3 loop spans 14 amino acids. Trimming stripped 2 bases from V and 6 bases from J, with 13 bases between. The chain's CDR3 is CASSLFKGWPEAFF. The CDR3 DNA is TGTGCCAGCAGCTTATTCAAGGGGTGGCCTGAAGCTTTCTTT.

The chain is built from TRBV7-3 and TRBJ2-3; 13 bases align to TRBD2. Trimming at V came to 1 base and at J to 6 bases, leaving 7 bases not matched to a gene. The CDR3 has 17 amino acids. Germline-derived CDR1 and CDR2 are SGHTA and FQGTGA. CDR3 protein: CASSLNRLAGGVDTQYF. The CDR3 DNA reads TGTGCCAGCAGCTTAAATAGACTAGCGGGGGGTGTGGATACGCAGTATTTT.

The chain uses TRBV5-1 and TRBJ1-2; tentative D call: TRBD1 (6 bases). V lost 0 bases and J 7 bases, leaving 13 bases between the germline ends. CDR1 SGHRS and CDR2 YFSETQ come from the germline V gene. The length of the CDR3 is 14 residues. The CDR3 sequence: CASSLETGSGGYTF. CDR3 sequence (DNA): TGCGCCAGCAGCTTGGAAACAGGGAGTGGTGGCTACACCTTC.

This sequence joins TRBV6-1 and TRBJ1-6; possible D gene TRBD1, 5 bases. Germline V gives CDR1 MNHNS, CDR2 SASEGT. This CDR3 is 13 amino acids long. V was shortened by 3 bases and J by 5 bases, with 5 bases between the two germline ends. Here the CDR3 reads CASSDRDNSPLHF. In nucleotides, the CDR3 is TGTGCCAGCAGTGACAGGGATAATTCACCCCTCCACTTT.

This clone was seen just once. V is TRBV5-4 and J is TRBJ2-2; 8 bases line up with TRBD2. Per the germline V gene, CDR1 is SGHNT and CDR2 is YYREEE (reference sequence). Germline trimming cut 4 bases from V and 1 base from J; bases unmatched to any gene: 9. The CDR3 totals 17 residues. The CDR3 nucleotides are TGTGCCAGCAGCCACCCACGGGGGGGTAGGAACACCGGGGAGCTGTTTTTT. Encoded protein: CASSHPRGGRNTGELFF.

The rearrangement uses TRBV27 and TRBJ2-1; 10 bases map to TRBD1. From germline, CDR1 is MNHEY and CDR2 SMNVEV (reference sequence). V shed 5 bases, J shed 7 bases, and the junction held 11 bases outside the gene matches. This CDR3 has 16 amino acids. DNA for the CDR3: TGTGCCAGCAGTAGAAGTCGACAGGGGGCTATGAATGAGCAGTTCTTC. Translation: CASSRSRQGAMNEQFF.

The chain carries TRBV6-5 and TRBJ1-6; 7 nucleotides line up with TRBD1. From germline, CDR1 is MNHEY and CDR2 SVGAGI. This CDR3 is built from 16 residues. Unmatched junction bases numbered 8, after V lost 4 bases and J lost 5 bases. This CDR3 reads CASSFTRGQNNSPLHF. The CDR3 nucleotides read TGTGCCAGCAGTTTCACCCGGGGACAGAATAATTCACCCCTCCACTTT.

This clone has only one observation. CDR3 sequence reads: CASSQDGGQMGQPQHF. CDR3 bases: TGTGCCAGCAGCCAAGACGGGGGGCAGATGGGTCAGCCCCAGCATTTT. The gene calls are TRBV3-1 (or the pseudogene TRBV3-2) and TRBJ1-5, with D maybe TRBD1 (6 bases). Germline lookup yields CDR1 LGHDT and CDR2 YNNKEL (reference sequence). Trimming removed 0 bases at V and 6 bases at J, with 15 bases between. CDR3 length equals 16 residues.

The rearrangement uses TRBV7-8 and TRBJ1-2; D may be TRBD1 (6 bases). Trimming stripped 6 bases from V and 8 bases from J, with 10 bases between. Germline V gives CDR1 SGHVS, CDR2 FQNEAQ. CDR3 length: 11 residues. CDR3 nucleotides: TGTGCCAGCAGTGGACAGAAAGGCTACACCTTC. This gives the protein CASSGQKGYTF. Based on the CDR3 plus reference TRBV7-8 and TRBJ1-2, the full variable domain is GAGVSQSPRYKVAKRGQDVALRCDPISGHVSLFWYQQALGQGPEFLTYFQNEAQLDKSGLPSDRFFAERPEGSVSTLKIQRTQQEDSAVYLCASSGQKGYTFGSGTRLTVV.

The chain joins TRBV7-2 to TRBJ1-6; no clear D gene. Deletions cut 2 bases from V and 14 bases from J, with 13 bases between. CDR3 size: 13 residues. Germline-derived CDR1 and CDR2 are SGHTA and FQGNSA. This CDR3 reads CASSLLGERSLHF. As DNA, the CDR3 is TGTGCCAGCAGCTTACTTGGCGAGAGGTCCCTCCACTTT.

This chain joins TRBV4-1 and TRBJ2-1; D is perhaps TRBD1 (6 bases). The CDR3 extends over 17 amino acids. CDR1 and CDR2 (germline): MGHRA, YSYEKL. The V end lost 3 bases, the J end lost 9 bases, and 24 bases lay between the germline ends. The CDR3 protein is CASSQGAERWPRGEQFF. CDR3 in DNA: TGCGCCAGCAGCCAGGGGGCGGAGCGGTGGCCTAGGGGTGAGCAGTTCTTC.

The chain employs TRBV30 and TRBJ1-2, with a possible D match to TRBD1 (6 bases). Per the germline V gene, CDR1 is GTSNPN and CDR2 is SVGIG (reference sequence). CDR3 length: 16 amino acids. V lost 3 bases and J 9 bases, leaving 26 bases between the germline ends. CDR3 coding DNA: TGTGCCTGGAGCCCGGGGGGCGGAGGACTGGGTAATCGCTACACCTTC. This codes for CAWSPGGGGLGNRYTF.

J is TRBJ1-5 and V is TRBV28; 7 bases fit TRBD1. J was trimmed by 6 bases and V by 7 bases; bases with no gene match: 6. The germline V gene encodes CDR1 MDHEN and CDR2 SYDVKM. This CDR3 spans 13 amino acids. CDR3 residues: CASIDRVGQPQHF. CDR3 bases: TGTGCCAGCATCGACAGGGTGGGTCAGCCCCAGCATTTT.

The chain links TRBV7-6 to TRBJ2-1, with TRBD2 identical over 12 bases. CDR1 and CDR2 from the germline V gene are SGHVS and FNYEAQ. V lost 5 bases, J lost 9 bases, and 11 bases stayed unmatched. CDR3 size: 16 residues. This chain's CDR3 is CASSPATSGRFGEQFF. The CDR3 nucleotides read TGTGCCAGCAGCCCCGCGACTAGCGGGAGATTTGGTGAGCAGTTCTTC.

The chain joins TRBV5-1 to TRBJ2-1; D may be TRBD2 (5 bases). The germline gives CDR1 SGHRS, CDR2 YFSETQ. Trimming shortened V by 0 bases and J by 0 bases, and 7 bases separated the two germline ends. This CDR3 comprises 15 residues. The CDR3, as DNA: TGCGCCAGCAGCTTGGAACTAGTCTCCTACAATGAGCAGTTCTTC. It translates to CASSLELVSYNEQFF.

The CDR3 DNA is TGTGCCAGTAGTACTAGCTCTCAAGAGCTCCAGTACTTC. Its translation is CASSTSSQELQYF. The chain employs TRBV19 and TRBJ2-5; tentative D call: TRBD2 (5 bases). Germline-derived CDR1 and CDR2 are LNHDA and SQIVND (reference sequence). The ends were cut back, 4 bases at V and 10 bases at J, with 16 bases in the middle. This CDR3 has 13 amino acids.

This chain connects TRBV2 to TRBJ2-7; D unclear. The CDR3 loop spans 16 amino acids. The germline V gene has CDR1 SNHLY and CDR2 FYNNEI. Between the trimmed V and J ends, which lost 2 bases and 5 bases, there was a span of 19 bases. The CDR3 coding sequence is TGTGCCAGCAGTGAACTGTCCCCCACCCTCTTAGACGAGCAGTACTTC. Protein product: CASSELSPTLLDEQYF.

The V and J genes are TRBV18 and TRBJ1-2, with TRBD1 matching 8 bases. The CDR3 length is 15 residues. Germline V gene lookup returns CDR1 KGHSH and CDR2 LQKENI. After removal of 3 bases from V and 2 bases from J, the junction contained 5 bases not matched to a gene. This chain's CDR3 is CASSPAQGANYGYTF. CDR3 sequence (DNA): TGTGCCAGCTCACCTGCCCAGGGGGCGAACTATGGCTACACCTTC.